The 21 T cell receptor beta chains listed next were all sequenced from one sample in a study of cytomegalovirus exposure and HLA in healthy donors. In the PCR, 60 Vbeta and 13 Jbeta primers were used. Assay: immunoSEQ multiplex PCR; the TCRdb copy retains only in-frame clones and omits some. The table lists over 85,000 clones, around 57% of them singletons. Sequenced input: PBMCs. All receptors come from a human donor in good health.

This clone was seen only once. The chain combines TRBV10-2 with TRBJ2-7; D gene uncertain. Germline V gives CDR1 WSHSY, CDR2 SAAADI. This CDR3 comprises 13 residues. V gave up 2 bases and J gave up 0 bases, with 5 bases separating them. The CDR3 reads CASSELSSYEQYF. CDR3 DNA sequence: TGCGCCAGCAGTGAGCTCAGCTCCTACGAGCAGTACTTC.

This chain joins TRBV5-1 and TRBJ2-6; no firm D call. Trimming stripped 0 bases from V and 1 base from J, with 8 bases between. The CDR3 is made up of 16 amino acids. CDR1 is SGHRS and CDR2 is YFSETQ in the germline V gene. CDR3 in amino acids: CASSLDTGSGANVLTF. The CDR3 nucleotides read TGCGCCAGCAGCTTGGACACGGGTTCTGGGGCCAACGTCCTGACTTTC.

Worth noting for this clone: The sample has other DNA sequences that encode this CDR3 too. This chain links TRBV9 with TRBJ2-1; 13 bases agree with TRBD2. The trim removed 0 bases at V and 7 bases at J, leaving 4 bases unmatched. This CDR3 spans 16 amino acids. The V gene's germline CDR1 is SGDLS and CDR2 YYNGEE. The CDR3 sequence is CASSVGGGLAGNEQFF. The DNA of the CDR3 is TGTGCCAGCAGCGTAGGTGGGGGACTAGCGGGAAATGAGCAGTTCTTC.

The V gene is TRBV16, the J gene TRBJ1-2, with D perhaps TRBD1 (5 bases). The CDR3 has 13 residues. V was shortened by 4 bases and J by 4 bases, with 10 bases between the two germline ends. The germline gives CDR1 KGHSY, CDR2 FQNENV. The CDR3 here is CASSPNQGYGYTF. In nucleotides, the CDR3 is TGTGCCAGCAGCCCCAATCAGGGCTATGGCTACACCTTC. Supplemented by reference TRBV16 and TRBJ1-2, the full variable domain reads GEEVAQTPKHLVRGEGQKAKLYCAPIKGHSYVFWYQQVLKNEFKFLISFQNENVFDETGMPKERFSAKCLPNSPCSLEIQATKLEDSAVYFCASSPNQGYGYTFGSGTRLTVV.

The V gene is TRBV4-1, the J gene TRBJ2-7; perhaps TRBD2 as D (6 bases). This CDR3 spans 17 amino acids. Trimming took off 1 base at V and 0 bases at J, with 16 bases between the two ends. CDR1 and CDR2 from the germline V gene are MGHRA and YSYEKL. CDR3: CASSQGDLLESSYEQYF. The CDR3 bases are TGCGCCAGCAGCCAAGGGGACTTACTAGAGAGCTCCTACGAGCAGTACTTC.

This chain joins TRBV5-1 and TRBJ2-2; TRBD1 is a possible D gene (5 bases). V dropped 1 base and J dropped 5 bases, with 12 bases sitting between them. CDR1 and CDR2 from the germline V gene are SGHRS and YFSETQ. This CDR3 is 15 amino acids long. CDR3 sequence reads: CASSLSRVDTGELFF. CDR3 DNA sequence: TGCGCCAGCAGCTTGTCCAGGGTTGATACCGGGGAGCTGTTTTTT.

The chain carries TRBV6-1 and TRBJ2-1, with 11 bases aligning to TRBD1. Losses at the gene ends were 1 base for V and 4 bases for J; bases not matched to a gene: 3. Germline V gives CDR1 MNHNS, CDR2 SASEGT. This CDR3 is built from 16 residues. This CDR3 is CASSEVGTGGYNEQFF. CDR3 DNA sequence: TGTGCCAGCAGTGAAGTAGGGACAGGGGGTTACAATGAGCAGTTCTTC.

The CDR3 here is CASSRSGGLGADTQYF. The CDR3 nucleotides are TGTGCCAGCAGCCGCTCCGGCGGTCTAGGGGCAGATACGCAGTATTTT. This rearrangement joins TRBV7-8 to TRBJ2-3; a possible D gene is TRBD1 (5 bases). Germline V gives CDR1 SGHVS, CDR2 FQNEAQ. The V end lost 5 bases, the J end lost 4 bases, and 19 bases lay between the germline ends. The CDR3 contains 16 residues.

This clone turned up a few times. J is TRBJ2-7 and V is TRBV19; 10 nucleotides line up with TRBD1. The junction had 7 bases not matched to a gene; V was cut back by 6 bases and J by 5 bases. Germline assignment: CDR1 LNHDA and CDR2 SQIVND (reference sequence). The CDR3 extends over 14 amino acids. CDR3 in DNA: TGTGCCAGTAGCTGGACAGGGGGGGAGGACGAGCAGTACTTC. It encodes CASSWTGGEDEQYF.

The V gene is TRBV30, the J gene TRBJ1-2, with 9 bases identical to TRBD1. This CDR3 contains 15 residues. V shed 5 bases, J shed 4 bases, and the junction held 11 bases outside the gene matches. From germline, CDR1 is GTSNPN and CDR2 SVGIG (reference sequence). CDR3 nucleotide sequence: TGTGCCTGGGTCCGTTGGGACAGGGTCGGCTATGGCTACACCTTC. Its protein is CAWVRWDRVGYGYTF. Together with reference TRBV30 and TRBJ1-2, the CDR3 gives the full variable domain: SQTIHQWPATLVQPVGSPLSLECTVEGTSNPNLYWYRQAAGRGLQLLFYSVGIGQISSEVPQNLSASRPQDRQFILSSKKLLLSDSGFYLCAWVRWDRVGYGYTFGSGTRLTVV.

A single count supports this clone. The V gene is TRBV19, the J gene TRBJ2-7; D is perhaps TRBD2 (5 bases). The CDR3 consists of 13 residues. Between the trimmed V and J ends, which lost 9 bases and 3 bases, there was a span of 15 bases. Looked up from germline, CDR1 is LNHDA and CDR2 is SQIVND (reference sequence). CDR3 protein: CASRDTNFYEQYF. The DNA for the CDR3 is TGTGCCAGCCGGGATACTAATTTCTACGAGCAGTACTTC.

The gene calls are TRBV6-1 and TRBJ2-7; D unresolved. CDR3 length: 14 residues. Trimming cost V 8 bases and J 2 bases, with 16 bases left between them. Germline values: CDR1 MNHNS, CDR2 SASEGT. The CDR3 here is CASDGPMRPYEQYF. The CDR3 bases are TGTGCCAGCGATGGGCCGATGCGACCCTACGAGCAGTACTTC.

This clone was counted a few times. The CDR3 is CASSAYFSPQVYEQYF. Here the CDR3 DNA reads TGTGCCAGCAGCGCCTACTTCAGCCCACAGGTTTACGAGCAGTACTTC. The chain links TRBV7-9 to TRBJ2-7; maybe TRBD1 (5 bases). V was clipped by 5 bases and J by 4 bases, with 21 bases between them. The CDR3 extends over 16 amino acids. CDR1 and CDR2 from the germline V gene are SEHNR and FQNEAQ (reference sequence).

This chain uses TRBV7-9 with TRBJ2-1; TRBD2 aligns across 11 bases. The CDR3 length is 16 residues. The trim removed 4 bases at V and 0 bases at J, leaving 2 bases unmatched. Per the germline V gene, CDR1 is SEHNR and CDR2 is FQNEAQ (reference sequence). The CDR3 sequence is CASSSTSGSSYNEQFF. The CDR3 region has the DNA TGTGCCAGCAGCTCTACTAGCGGGAGCTCCTACAATGAGCAGTTCTTC.

Written as DNA, the CDR3 is TGTGCCAGCAGCTTTGTTAGCGCGATCACAGATACGCAGTATTTT. Protein sequence: CASSFVSAITDTQYF. The chain joins TRBV7-9 to TRBJ2-3; D possibly corresponds to TRBD2 (5 bases). V lost 3 bases to trimming and J lost 2 bases, with 12 bases between them. There are 15 residues in the CDR3. The germline gives CDR1 SEHNR, CDR2 FQNEAQ (reference sequence). Full variable domain (rest looked up from reference TRBV7-9 and TRBJ2-3): DTGVSQNPRHKITKRGQNVTFRCDPISEHNRLYWYRQTLGQGPEFLTYFQNEAQLEKSRLLSDRFSAERPKGSFSTLEIQRTEQGDSAMYLCASSFVSAITDTQYFGPGTRLTVL.

This rearrangement joins TRBV2 to TRBJ2-1, with 9 nucleotides matching TRBD2. CDR1 and CDR2 from the germline V gene are SNHLY and FYNNEI. V was pared by 6 bases and J by 6 bases, with 6 bases of the junction left unmatched. The length of the CDR3 is 14 residues. The DNA for the CDR3 is TGTGCCAGCAGCGATAGCGGGAGTCTCAATGAGCAGTTCTTC. This translates into CASSDSGSLNEQFF. Full variable domain (outside the CDR3, taken from reference TRBV2 and TRBJ2-1): EPEVTQTPSHQVTQMGQEVILRCVPISNHLYFYWYRQILGQKVEFLVSFYNNEISEKSEIFDDQFSVERPDGSNFTLKIRSTKLEDSAMYFCASSDSGSLNEQFFGPGTRLTVL.

The chain is built from TRBV5-6 and TRBJ1-4, with D maybe TRBD1 (6 bases). CDR1 and CDR2 (germline): SGHDT, YYEEEE. V was pared by 4 bases and J by 2 bases, with 15 bases between. The CDR3 extends over 16 amino acids. The CDR3 bases are TGTGCCAGCAGCGTCAGGGGATTGTGGACTAATGAAAAACTGTTTTTT. Protein product: CASSVRGLWTNEKLFF.

This clone was observed a few times. This chain connects TRBV5-6 to TRBJ2-1; 9 nucleotides align to TRBD2. V dropped 6 bases and J dropped 3; count of bases not matched to a gene: 4. Germline V lookup: CDR1 SGHDT, CDR2 YYEEEE. The CDR3 totals 14 residues. This CDR3 is CASKIAGVYNEQFF. CDR3 coding DNA: TGTGCCAGCAAAATAGCGGGGGTCTACAATGAGCAGTTCTTC. Full variable domain (rest looked up from reference TRBV5-6 and TRBJ2-1): DAGVTQSPTHLIKTRGQQVTLRCSPKSGHDTVSWYQQALGQGPQFIFQYYEEEERQRGNFPDRFSGHQFPNYSSELNVNALLLGDSALYLCASKIAGVYNEQFFGPGTRLTVL.

The V call is TRBV6-6, the J call TRBJ2-1, with 8 positions matching TRBD2. The V gene end was trimmed by 11 bases and the J gene end by 6 bases; junction bases not matched to a gene: 9. Germline CDR1 MNHNY, CDR2 SVGAGI (reference sequence). The CDR3 sequence is 13 residues long. In DNA form, the CDR3 reads TGTGCCTCTCAGGCCCTAGCGGGCAATGAGCAGTTCTTC. Translation gives CASQALAGNEQFF.

This clone showed up just once. The chain carries TRBV30 and TRBJ2-3, with a tentative D call TRBD2 (6 bases). Germline assignment: CDR1 GTSNPN and CDR2 SVGIG (reference sequence). This CDR3 spans 14 amino acids. V was pared by 4 bases and J by 1 base, with 12 bases between. CDR3 in DNA: TGTGCCTGGACTCTAGCGACCCGCACAGATACGCAGTATTTT. It encodes CAWTLATRTDTQYF.

V and J are TRBV27 and TRBJ2-1; 9 nucleotides line up with TRBD2. This CDR3 has 15 residues. J was trimmed by 5 bases and V by 6 bases; bases with no gene match: 8. Looked up from germline, CDR1 is MNHEY and CDR2 is SMNVEV (reference sequence). For the CDR3, the DNA is TGTGCCAGCAGATTAGCGGGAGTCCTTAACAATGAGCAGTTCTTC. It yields the protein CASRLAGVLNNEQFF.